This T cell receptor beta chain was observed in a study of control samples from healthy donors and cancer patients. The V end lost 11 bases, the J end lost 1 base, and 13 bases lay between the germline ends. CDR3 length: 13 residues. CDR1 and CDR2 (germline): KGHDR, SFDVKD. Using immunoSEQ multiplex PCR, the repertoire was profiled, and TCRdb retains in-frame clones only, with some absent. The table shows about 140,000 clones, with 90% to 95% occurring only once. The chain carries TRBV24-1 and TRBJ1-1; tentative D call: TRBD1 (5 bases). Sequencing used blood. This receptor was identified in a man in his forties or fifties in good health. The CDR3 region is CASKGLGNTEAFF. As DNA, the CDR3 is TGTGCCAGTAAGGGGCTAGGGAACACTGAAGCTTTCTTT.